Presented here are 25 T cell receptor beta chains from one specimen sequenced in a study of spatial heterogeneity in lung cancer. Time point described: sample taken at primary tumor resection. Sequencing covered unsorted whole RNA taken from tumor, nontumor lung or frozen PBMC. TCRdb analysed the 5' RACE reads with MiXCR anew, one entry per CDR3 protein. The table lists tens of thousands of distinct CDR3 sequences, roughly an eighth of them singletons, with approximately 60% in the top ten. Sequenced material: PBMCs, taken at surgery. The receptor set was obtained from a male donor with early-stage non-small cell lung cancer.

A few counts support this clonotype. This chain joins TRBV6-5 and TRBJ1-4; tentative D call: TRBD1 (5 bases). CDR3 length: 15 residues. V was trimmed by 2 bases and J by 5 bases, leaving 12 bases between them. Looked up from germline, CDR1 is MNHEY and CDR2 is SVGAGI. CDR3 coding DNA: TGTGCCAGCAGTTACGAGGCGGGGGGGAATGAAAAACTGTTTTTT. It encodes CASSYEAGGNEKLFF.

The chain recombines TRBV12-3 or TRBV12-4 with TRBJ2-1; D uncertain. Between the trimmed V and J ends, which lost 5 bases and 6 bases, there was a span of 5 bases. The CDR3 has 11 amino acids. CDR3 in DNA: TGTGCCAGCAGTGTTGGCAATGAGCAGTTCTTC. As protein: CASSVGNEQFF.

CDR3: CASSSSSIQYF. CDR3 coding DNA: TGTGCCAGCAGCTCCTCTTCAATACAGTATTTT. The chain joins TRBV7-3 to TRBJ2-3, with D unclear. Germline CDR1 reads SGHTA; CDR2 reads FQGTGA. The CDR3 covers 11 residues. Trimming left V 4 bases short and J 12 bases short, with 11 bases between.

This clonotype is medium-sized in the sample. The chain is built from TRBV28 and TRBJ2-7, with 7 bases that match TRBD1. This CDR3 is 13 amino acids long. The V gene end was trimmed by 4 bases and the J gene end by 6 bases; junction bases not matched to a gene: 6. Germline loops: CDR1 MDHEN, CDR2 SYDVKM. The CDR3 sequence is CASSSTGSGEQYF. CDR3 sequence (DNA): TGTGCCAGCAGTTCGACAGGGTCGGGCGAGCAGTACTTC.

The table lists this clonotype with a few counts. This chain connects TRBV6-5 to TRBJ2-7; 9 bases map to TRBD1. This CDR3 comprises 17 residues. V was pared by 0 bases and J by 2 bases, with 8 bases of the junction left unmatched. The germline V gene encodes CDR1 MNHEY and CDR2 SVGAGI. The CDR3 is CASSYSQGATLTYEQYF. The CDR3 DNA follows: TGTGCCAGCAGTTACTCACAGGGGGCGACGCTAACCTACGAGCAGTACTTC.

CDR3 residues: CASSLIANYGYTF. In nucleotides, the CDR3 is TGTGCCAGCAGCTTAATAGCTAACTATGGCTACACCTTC. This chain links TRBV5-4 with TRBJ1-2, with D uncertain. Germline assignment: CDR1 SGHNT and CDR2 YYREEE (reference sequence). CDR3 length: 13 amino acids. Trimming stripped 2 bases from V and 0 bases from J, with 5 bases between.

CDR3 bases: TGTGCCAGCAGCGGCACCGGCGGGGCCACTGAAGCTTTCTTT. Encoded protein: CASSGTGGATEAFF. The rearrangement links TRBV7-2 to TRBJ1-1; D possibly corresponds to TRBD1 (5 bases). Trimming cost V 5 bases and J 4 bases, with 14 bases left between them. This CDR3 is built from 14 residues. Germline assignment: CDR1 SGHTA and CDR2 FQGNSA.

CDR3 in amino acids: CASSSDLGDETQYF. Written as DNA, the CDR3 is TGTGCCAGCAGCTCCGATCTAGGGGACGAGACCCAGTACTTC. The chain couples TRBV7-2 to TRBJ2-5; the D gene could be TRBD1 or TRBD2 (5 bases each). Trimming cost V 4 bases and J 5 bases, with 14 bases left between them. The CDR3 extends over 14 amino acids. Germline V gene data show CDR1 as SGHTA and CDR2 as FQGNSA.

In this sample, this clonotype turned up many times. The gene calls are TRBV5-1 and TRBJ2-3; tentatively, D is TRBD1 or TRBD2 (6 bases each). Trimming left V 0 bases short and J 1 base short, with 12 bases between. Germline loops: CDR1 SGHRS, CDR2 YFSETQ. The CDR3 loop spans 16 amino acids. In DNA form, the CDR3 reads TGCGCCAGCAGCTTGGAGGGGGGCTTTGGCACAGATACGCAGTATTTT. Its translation: CASSLEGGFGTDTQYF.

The table lists this clonotype with a count of one. The rearrangement joins TRBV5-1 to TRBJ1-1, with 9 positions matching TRBD1. Germline V gene data show CDR1 as SGHRS and CDR2 as YFSETQ. CDR3 length: 14 amino acids. Germline trimming cut 4 bases from V and 4 bases from J; bases unmatched to any gene: 5. In nucleotides, the CDR3 is TGCGCCAGCAGCGTTGACAGGGGGGCCACTGAAGCTTTCTTT. Translation gives CASSVDRGATEAFF.

In its sample, this clonotype was seen many times. The CDR3 loop reads CASSGSDEKLFF. The CDR3, as DNA: TGTGCCAGCAGTGGGTCGGATGAAAAACTGTTTTTT. The rearrangement links TRBV2 to TRBJ1-4; D gene ambiguous. Per germline, CDR1 SNHLY and CDR2 FYNNEI. Trimming cost V 4 bases and J 6 bases, with 6 bases left between them. The CDR3 totals 12 residues.

Points on this clonotype: Sequence at one end of the junction differs from germline and may be a read error. The rearrangement joins TRBV4-1 to TRBJ2-2; D is perhaps TRBD2 (5 bases). The CDR3 has 19 residues. The germline gives CDR1 MGHRA, CDR2 YSYEKL. CDR3 region: CASNQDMAGLAPNTGELFF. Here the CDR3 DNA reads TGCGCCAGCAACCAAGATATGGCGGGTTTGGCTCCGAACACCGGGGAGCTGTTTTTT.

This clonotype was seen many times. The chain couples TRBV7-2 to TRBJ2-3; TRBD1 aligns across 7 bases. The CDR3 sequence is 15 residues long. Trimming at V came to 5 bases and at J to 0 bases, leaving 5 bases not matched to a gene. Germline V CDR1 and CDR2: SGHTA, FQGNSA. CDR3 loop: CASSVGTVSTDTQYF. The DNA for the CDR3 is TGTGCCAGCAGCGTCGGGACAGTTAGCACAGATACGCAGTATTTT.

The J gene is TRBJ2-5, the V gene TRBV12-3 or TRBV12-4; 10 bases map to TRBD2. V lost 2 bases, J lost 2 bases, and 5 bases stayed unmatched. CDR3 length: 16 amino acids. In DNA form, the CDR3 reads TGTGCCAGCAGTTTACTAGCGGGAGTAGGACAAGAGACCCAGTACTTC. This gives the protein CASSLLAGVGQETQYF.

This rearrangement joins TRBV11-3 to TRBJ2-1; weak D call: TRBD2 (6 bases). V lost 5 bases, J lost 5 bases, and 13 bases lay in between. The germline gives CDR1 SGHNT, CDR2 YENEEA. The CDR3 sequence is 14 residues long. Written as DNA, the CDR3 is TGTGCCAGCAGCGGCACGGGACTTAACAATGAGCAGTTCTTC. This codes for CASSGTGLNNEQFF.

The chain has TRBV29-1 and TRBJ1-4; a possible D gene is TRBD1 (5 bases). CDR3 size: 13 residues. CDR1 and CDR2 from the germline V gene are SQVTM and ANQGSEA. The ends were cut back, 7 bases at V and 6 bases at J, with 15 bases in the middle. The CDR3 loop reads CSGGTKAHEKLFF. In DNA, the CDR3 is TGCAGCGGGGGGACGAAAGCCCATGAAAAACTGTTTTTT.

This clonotype has a single count. Written as DNA, the CDR3 is TGTGCCTGGAGGTTCCTAGCGGGGAATGAGCAGTTCTTC. Amino acid sequence: CAWRFLAGNEQFF. This chain links TRBV30 with TRBJ2-1; 9 bases are shared with TRBD2. Unmatched junction bases numbered 4, after V lost 3 bases and J lost 7 bases. Per the germline V gene, CDR1 is GTSNPN and CDR2 is SVGIG (reference sequence). The CDR3 consists of 13 residues.

The chain links TRBV4-1 to TRBJ1-3; D remains unclear. CDR3 size: 12 residues. V lost 0 bases to trimming and J lost 14 bases, with 11 bases between them. CDR1 and CDR2 from the germline V gene are MGHRA and YSYEKL. CDR3 sequence reads: CASSQDSRLVYF. The DNA of the CDR3 is TGCGCCAGCAGCCAAGATTCGCGACTAGTATATTTT.

Only a few counts were recorded for this clonotype. The chain recombines TRBV5-1 with TRBJ2-5; the D call may be TRBD1 or TRBD2 (5 bases each). The CDR3 spans 15 residues. The germline V gene encodes CDR1 SGHRS and CDR2 YFSETQ. V lost 4 bases and J lost 2, with 15 bases in between. This CDR3 is CASSLVGTFQETQYF. CDR3 in DNA: TGCGCCAGCAGCCTGGTCGGGACGTTTCAAGAGACCCAGTACTTC.

The chain employs TRBV9 and TRBJ2-2; maybe TRBD1 (6 bases). Germline values: CDR1 SGDLS, CDR2 YYNGEE. The CDR3 totals 15 residues. V was clipped by 4 bases and J by 1 base, with 11 bases between them. Here the CDR3 reads CASSRRGQNTGELFF. CDR3 DNA: TGTGCCAGCAGCAGACGGGGACAGAACACCGGGGAGCTGTTTTTT.

This clonotype was picked up many times. The V and J genes are TRBV12-3 or TRBV12-4 and TRBJ1-1; D unclear. V was shortened by 3 bases and J by 4 bases, with 12 bases between the two germline ends. The CDR3 runs 14 residues. The DNA for the CDR3 is TGTGCCAGCAGTTTGTCTACAGTGGGCACTGAAGCTTTCTTT. Its protein product is CASSLSTVGTEAFF.

This clonotype was counted many times. The chain uses TRBV7-2 and TRBJ2-1; 11 bases are a match to TRBD1. This CDR3 comprises 16 residues. CDR1 SGHTA and CDR2 FQGNSA come from the germline V gene. Unmatched junction bases numbered 8, after V lost 3 bases and J lost 7 bases. The CDR3: CASSFGRDRGWNEQFF. The CDR3 nucleotides read TGTGCCAGCAGCTTTGGCCGGGACAGGGGGTGGAATGAGCAGTTCTTC. The entire variable domain, with the rest obtained from reference TRBV7-2 and TRBJ2-1, is as follows: GAGVSQSPSNKVTEKGKDVELRCDPISGHTALYWYRQSLGQGLEFLIYFQGNSAPDKSGLPSDRFSAERTGGSVSTLTIQRTQQEDSAVYLCASSFGRDRGWNEQFFGPGTRLTVL.

Only a few counts were recorded for this clonotype. The J gene is TRBJ2-7, the V gene TRBV10-3, with D possibly being TRBD1 (9 bases). V lost 11 bases and J lost 11, with 22 bases in between. There are 12 residues in the CDR3. Germline V gene sequence: CDR1 ENHRY, CDR2 SYGVKD. CDR3 amino acids: CASRGGGQGKYF. The CDR3, as DNA: TGTGCCTCCCGGGGGGGCGGACAGGGGAAGTACTTC.

This clonotype has only a few counts. The J gene is TRBJ2-1, the V gene TRBV7-8; 8 nucleotides agree with TRBD1. V was clipped by 5 bases and J by 6 bases; unmatched bases: 12. Germline CDR1 and CDR2: SGHVS and FQNEAQ. The CDR3 is 16 amino acids. The CDR3 DNA reads as TGTGCCAGCAGCCCACCCTTAAGGACAGGGCCCAATGAGCAGTTCTTC. Protein product: CASSPPLRTGPNEQFF.

V and J are TRBV6-8 and TRBJ1-5; no clear D gene. V dropped 10 bases and J dropped 1 base, with 5 bases sitting between them. CDR1 is MNHGY, CDR2 SAAAGT, per germline. The CDR3 extends over 11 amino acids. The DNA for the CDR3 is TGTGCCATTTCGAGCAATCAGCCCCAGCATTTT. This codes for CAISSNQPQHF.